This TCR beta chain is from a study of cytomegalovirus exposure and HLA in healthy donors. Overall study: The platform used for the 120 validation repertoires matched that of the roughly 700 first-cohort repertoires, a later analysis reported. Study-wide results and limits: Subsequent analysis of the 120 or so validation repertoires found a tendency for first-cohort TCR clusters to co-occur. Diagnosis of cytomegalovirus status made by the classifier reportedly showed high specificity and sensitivity.

This clone is categorized as medium-sized. The antigen is not known. The assay was immunoSEQ multiplex PCR, and TCRdb's table has in-frame clones only and misses some. The repertoire holds about 43,000 clones, with around nine tenths as singletons. The germline V and J ends were trimmed by 5 bases and 0 bases, with 10 bases remaining between them. Germline V CDR1 and CDR2: SGHVS, FQNEAQ. This CDR3 region has 15 residues. Separate from the approximately 700-subject first cohort was the 120-subject validation cohort, to which the donors belonged. The sample was PBMCs. The chain carries TRBV7-8 and TRBJ1-4; D is unresolved. This receptor was obtained from a man between 18 and 35 years old in good health and CMV-seronegative. CDR3: CASSMTLATNEKLFF. The CDR3 DNA is TGTGCCAGCAGCATGACACTTGCAACTAATGAAAAACTGTTTTTT.